Listed below are T cell receptor beta chains from one sample, sequenced in a study of shared clonotypes between healthy human individuals. The method was immunoSEQ multiplex PCR; TCRdb's version includes in-frame clones alone and lacks a portion of them. The data show hundreds of thousands of clones, less than 80% seen once. Sequencing input: memory CD4+ T cells sorted from blood. The receptors derive from a woman aged 25 to 39 in good health. Each CDR3 is given with its conserved first and last residue. The order of the fields is J gene, D gene, V gene, clone size, CDR3 protein, CDR3 DNA. The D gene is left open where the match is weak. The size field is filled for only some rows; it gives once, few, many or a size class.

>TRBJ1-5|TRBD1|TRBV28|NA
CATTSQQGYNNQPQHF
TGTGCCACCACGTCTCAACAGGGGTATAACAATCAGCCCCAGCATTTT
>TRBJ2-5|NA|TRBV30|once
CAWRGETQYF
TGTGCCTGGAGGGGCGAGACCCAGTACTTC
>TRBJ2-2|NA|TRBV11-2|once
CASSLDRGAGELFF
TGTGCCAGCAGCTTAGATCGGGGTGCCGGGGAGCTGTTTTTT
>TRBJ1-1|TRBD1|TRBV5-1|many
CASTVPGQGNTEAFF
TGCGCCAGCACCGTCCCGGGACAGGGGAACACTGAAGCTTTCTTT
>TRBJ2-1|TRBD2|TRBV5-3|NA
CARSCGLADRNEQFF
TGTGCCAGAAGTTGTGGACTAGCGGATCGAAATGAGCAGTTCTTC
>TRBJ2-7|TRBD2|TRBV15|NA
CATSRDHTSVYEQYF
TGTGCCACCAGCAGAGATCACACTAGCGTCTACGAGCAGTACTTC
>TRBJ1-3|NA|TRBV29-1|NA
CSVENTGNTIYF
TGCAGCGTTGAAAACACTGGAAACACCATATATTTT
>TRBJ2-1|NA|TRBV5-1|NA
CASTTTRSSYNEQFF
TGCGCCAGCACGACGACTAGGAGCTCCTACAATGAGCAGTTCTTC
>TRBJ2-3|NA|TRBV6-1|NA
CASSVEGLRTDTQYF
TGTGCCAGCAGTGTGGAGGGACTCCGCACAGATACGCAGTATTTT
>TRBJ2-1|TRBD1|TRBV10-3|NA
CAIRQGSDEQFF
TGTGCCATCCGACAGGGGAGCGATGAGCAGTTCTTC
>TRBJ2-7|NA|TRBV10-2|NA
CASTGDSHYEQYF
TGCGCCAGCACCGGAGACAGCCACTACGAGCAGTACTTC
>TRBJ1-3|TRBD1|TRBV28|NA
CASSTGGYGTIYF
TGTGCCAGCAGCACAGGGGGCTACGGCACCATATATTTT
>TRBJ1-5|NA|TRBV28|once
CASSLNSNQPQHF
TGTGCCAGCAGTTTGAATAGCAATCAGCCCCAGCATTTT
>TRBJ2-1|NA|TRBV19|once
CASSGQNDNEQFF
TGTGCCAGTAGCGGACAGAACGACAATGAGCAGTTCTTC
>TRBJ2-2|TRBD1|TRBV11-2|once
CASSPGTGRTGELFF
TGTGCCAGCAGCCCGGGGACAGGGAGAACCGGGGAGCTGTTTTTT
>TRBJ2-4|NA|TRBV19|NA
CASGQNSDIQYF
TGTGCCAGTGGACAGAACAGTGACATTCAGTACTTC
>TRBJ1-5|NA|TRBV7-2|NA
CASSPGGSYSNQPQHF
TGTGCCAGCAGCCCGGGAGGGTCCTATAGCAATCAGCCCCAGCATTTT
>TRBJ2-3|NA|TRBV29-1|NA
CSVFGINADTQYF
TGCAGCGTTTTCGGGATTAATGCAGATACGCAGTATTTT
>TRBJ2-5|TRBD1|TRBV19|NA
CASSSMQGAGETQYF
TGTGCCAGTAGTTCCATGCAGGGGGCTGGGGAGACCCAGTACTTC
>TRBJ1-2|NA|TRBV29-1|once
CSVGGGAVGYTF
TGCAGCGTTGGCGGGGGGGCTGTTGGCTACACCTTC
>TRBJ1-2|TRBD1|TRBV7-9|many
CASSLTGDNGYTF
TGTGCCAGCAGCCTGACAGGGGACAATGGCTACACCTTC
>TRBJ1-1|TRBD1|TRBV5-1|many
CASRPQGAYGTEAFF
TGCGCCAGCAGACCACAGGGGGCGTATGGGACTGAAGCTTTCTTT
>TRBJ2-5|NA|TRBV25-1|NA
CASSEFGKQETQYF
TGTGCCAGCAGTGAATTTGGAAAACAAGAGACCCAGTACTTC
>TRBJ2-1|TRBD1|TRBV28|NA
CASSGTGGFGEQFF
TGTGCCAGCAGTGGGACAGGGGGATTCGGGGAGCAGTTCTTC
>TRBJ1-5|TRBD1|TRBV18|NA
CASSPRTGLSNQPQHF
TGTGCCAGCTCACCTCGGACAGGTTTGAGCAATCAGCCCCAGCATTTT
>TRBJ1-4|TRBD1|TRBV11-2|NA
CASTSGQGIEKLFF
TGTGCCAGCACCTCGGGACAGGGGATTGAAAAACTGTTTTTT
>TRBJ2-7|TRBD2|TRBV7-9|NA
CASSTAGAYEQYF
TGTGCCAGCAGCACAGCGGGGGCCTACGAGCAGTACTTC
>TRBJ1-3|NA|TRBV5-6|few
CASSLAGGVTRSGNTIYF
TGTGCCAGCAGCTTGGCCGGGGGGGTAACCCGCTCTGGAAACACCATATATTTT
>TRBJ1-3|NA|TRBV28|NA
CASMPPRGSGNTIYF
TGTGCCAGCATGCCACCACGGGGGAGTGGAAACACCATATATTTT
>TRBJ2-1|NA|TRBV7-2|few
CASNGGGTYNEQFF
TGTGCCAGCAATGGCGGCGGGACCTACAATGAGCAGTTCTTC
>TRBJ2-7|TRBD1|TRBV6-6|NA
CASSKVRDRVPYEQYF
TGTGCCAGCTCTAAAGTCCGGGACAGGGTTCCCTACGAGCAGTACTTC
>TRBJ2-5|NA|TRBV2|NA
CASSHETQYF
TGTGCCAGCAGTCACGAGACCCAGTACTTC
>TRBJ2-7|TRBD1|TRBV7-2|NA
CASSTNRGPYEQYF
TGTGCCAGCAGCACCAACAGGGGACCCTACGAGCAGTACTTC
>TRBJ2-5|TRBD2|TRBV30|many
CAWRWGYSGRGETQYF
TGTGCCTGGAGATGGGGGTATAGCGGGAGGGGAGAGACCCAGTACTTC
>TRBJ2-7|TRBD2|TRBV5-1|NA
CASSSETSGSSPRGEQYF
TGCGCCAGCAGCTCGGAGACTAGCGGGAGCTCCCCTAGGGGTGAGCAGTACTTC
>TRBJ2-2|NA|TRBV18|NA
CASSPLVFGELFF
TGTGCCAGCTCACCACTTGTTTTCGGGGAGCTGTTTTTT
>TRBJ2-7|TRBD1|TRBV7-2|NA
CASSSWDRGEQYF
TGTGCCAGCAGCTCCTGGGACAGGGGCGAGCAGTACTTC
>TRBJ1-2|NA|TRBV30|few
CASKRDRGLSTF
TGTGCCAGCAAAAGGGACCGAGGTCTGAGTACCTTC
>TRBJ2-1|NA|TRBV5-1|NA
CASSLASGAYNEQFF
TGCGCCAGCAGCTTGGCGTCGGGGGCCTACAATGAGCAGTTCTTC
>TRBJ2-2|NA|TRBV7-9|NA
CASRPAGRDTGELFF
TGTGCCAGCAGGCCAGCAGGAAGGGACACCGGGGAGCTGTTTTTT
>TRBJ1-1|NA|TRBV27|NA
CASSLSGPRGFGAFF
TGTGCCAGCAGTTTATCGGGCCCGCGGGGCTTTGGAGCTTTCTTT
>TRBJ1-1|TRBD1|TRBV5-4|NA
CASSSRDRNTEAFF
TGTGCCAGCAGCTCACGGGACAGGAACACTGAAGCTTTCTTT
>TRBJ1-2|NA|TRBV10-3|NA
CAISDPEGGGYTF
TGTGCCATCAGTGACCCGGAGGGAGGCGGCTACACCTTC
>TRBJ2-7|NA|TRBV7-8|NA
CASSFTGAHEQYF
TGTGCCAGCAGTTTCACCGGGGCCCACGAGCAGTACTTC
>TRBJ2-4|NA|TRBV11-2|NA
CASRKAVGQGKNIQYF
TGTGCCAGCAGGAAGGCGGTTGGGCAGGGTAAAAACATTCAGTACTTC
>TRBJ2-5|NA|TRBV7-9|NA
CASSLVGAETQYF
TGTGCCAGCAGCTTAGTTGGAGCAGAGACCCAGTACTTC
>TRBJ2-1|TRBD1|TRBV25-1|once
CASSDRDRADPYNEQFF
TGTGCCAGCAGTGACAGGGACAGAGCCGACCCCTACAATGAGCAGTTCTTC
>TRBJ1-2|NA|TRBV28|NA
CAVGQINYGYTF
TGTGCCGTAGGACAGATTAACTATGGCTACACCTTC
>TRBJ2-6|NA|TRBV19|few
CASSITAFGRANVLTF
TGTGCCAGTAGTATTACAGCCTTCGGGAGGGCCAACGTCCTGACTTTC
>TRBJ1-5|NA|TRBV30|NA
CAFQMGAGDQPQHF
TGTGCCTTCCAGATGGGCGCGGGGGATCAGCCCCAGCATTTT
>TRBJ1-2|NA|TRBV7-2|NA
CASSSGPGYGYTF
TGTGCCAGCAGCTCGGGACCAGGATATGGCTACACCTTC
>TRBJ2-7|NA|TRBV7-2|NA
CASSLEPGPGLGQYF
TGTGCCAGCAGCTTAGAGCCAGGCCCGGGGCTCGGGCAGTACTTC
>TRBJ2-1|NA|TRBV28|NA
CASSFPMGYNEQFF
TGTGCCAGCAGTTTTCCCATGGGTTACAATGAGCAGTTCTTC
>TRBJ2-7|TRBD1|TRBV6-1|once
CASSSGGYYEQYF
TGTGCCAGCAGTTCAGGGGGCTACTACGAGCAGTACTTC
>TRBJ1-5|NA|TRBV19|few
CASSIGHDNQPQHF
TGTGCCAGTAGTATCGGACACGACAATCAGCCCCAGCATTTT
>TRBJ2-3|NA|TRBV2|NA
CASSADTDTQYF
TGTGCCAGCAGCGCTGACACAGATACGCAGTATTTT
>TRBJ1-4|NA|TRBV7-2|NA
CASRRSSRGNVGEKLFF
TGTGCCAGCAGACGTTCGTCACGGGGTAACGTCGGTGAAAAACTGTTTTTT
>TRBJ2-3|TRBD1|TRBV2|NA
CASREDRGNTDTQYF
TGTGCCAGCAGAGAAGACAGGGGCAACACAGATACGCAGTATTTT
>TRBJ1-4|NA|TRBV28|NA
CASSLQPLGKLFF
TGTGCCAGCAGTCTACAGCCTTTAGGGAAACTGTTTTTT
>TRBJ2-5|TRBD2|TRBV10-3|NA
CAISGGGLAGGTAQYF
TGTGCCATCAGTGGCGGAGGGCTAGCGGGAGGTACGGCCCAGTACTTC